One and the same sample provided the 4 T cell receptor beta chains below, sequenced in a study of post-analysis software for immune sequencing data (dated by TCRdb to between 2015 and 2017). The library came from PCR. Sequencing took place on an Illumina HiSeq 2500. Unique molecular identifiers were incorporated into TCR beta cDNA libraries to reduce PCR and sequencing biases. TCRdb took the public reads, trimmed them with fastp at Q25, ran MiXCR for clone calling and kept in-frame beta chains. All rows with the same CDR3 protein become a single entry with the most common DNA and genes. Counted in this sample were 750,000 to 950,000 distinct CDR3 sequences; 40% to 55% of them appeared once. The biggest ten clones account for around 4.7% of the sample. Broader findings and caveats from the paper: Significantly higher frequencies in patients than in controls were found for about five TRBV segments, including TRBV5-6, TRBV5-1 and TRBV20-1.

These receptors' targets are unknown. Sequencing used blood. The receptors were sampled from a girl between 10 and 17 years old with multiple sclerosis.

The chain carries TRBV7-9 and TRBJ2-3; unclear D gene. This CDR3 has 16 residues. The germline V and J ends were trimmed by 3 bases and 2 bases, with 15 bases remaining between them. Germline assignment: CDR1 SEHNR and CDR2 FQNEAQ (reference sequence). The CDR3 region has the DNA TGTGCCAGCAGCTTGGTCCGCCCCGGGCTCACAGATACGCAGTATTTT. As protein: CASSLVRPGLTDTQYF.

This rearrangement joins TRBV21-1 to TRBJ2-4. TRBV21-1 represents a pseudogene. The CDR3 covers 18 residues. This chain's CDR3 is CASSKFSISTAIKNIQYF. The CDR3 DNA sequence: TGTGCCAGCAGCAAATTTAGTATTTCGACGGCAATCAAAAACATTCAGTACTTC.

The rearrangement uses TRBV20-1 and TRBJ2-1, with TRBD2 matching 10 bases. CDR1 and CDR2 from the germline V gene are DFQATT and SNEGSKA (reference sequence). CDR3 length: 15 residues. Germline trimming cut 3 bases from V and 2 bases from J; bases unmatched to any gene: 4. The CDR3 DNA follows: TGCAGTGCTAGCAGGCTAGCGGGAGCCTACAATGAGCAGTTCTTC. This encodes CSASRLAGAYNEQFF.

The genes are TRBV29-1 and TRBJ2-3, with D uncertain. The CDR3 has 13 residues. Trimming stripped 6 bases from V and 0 bases from J, with 10 bases between. Per germline, CDR1 SQVTM and CDR2 ANQGSEA. The CDR3 protein is CSVPLPSTDTQYF. For the CDR3, the DNA is TGCAGCGTCCCGTTGCCGAGCACAGATACGCAGTATTTT.